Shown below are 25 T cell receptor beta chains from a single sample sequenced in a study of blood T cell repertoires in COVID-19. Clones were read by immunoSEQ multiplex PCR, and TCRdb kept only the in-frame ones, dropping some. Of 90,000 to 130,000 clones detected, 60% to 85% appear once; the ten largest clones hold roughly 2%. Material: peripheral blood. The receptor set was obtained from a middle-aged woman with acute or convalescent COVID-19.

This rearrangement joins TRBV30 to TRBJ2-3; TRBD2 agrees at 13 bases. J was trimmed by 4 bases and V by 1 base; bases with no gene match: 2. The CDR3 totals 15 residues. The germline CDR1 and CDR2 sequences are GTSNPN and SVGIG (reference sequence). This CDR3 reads CAWSGGLAGADTQYF. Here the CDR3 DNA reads TGTGCCTGGAGTGGCGGACTAGCGGGGGCAGATACGCAGTATTTT. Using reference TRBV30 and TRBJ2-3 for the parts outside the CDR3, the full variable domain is SQTIHQWPATLVQPVGSPLSLECTVEGTSNPNLYWYRQAAGRGLQLLFYSVGIGQISSEVPQNLSASRPQDRQFILSSKKLLLSDSGFYLCAWSGGLAGADTQYFGPGTRLTVL.

CDR3 amino acids: CASSHPLPYSAGGRNYGYTF. The CDR3 DNA reads TGTGCCAGCAGTCATCCCCTGCCCTATAGCGCCGGGGGACGTAACTATGGCTACACCTTC. The rearrangement joins TRBV28 to TRBJ1-2; the D gene is possibly TRBD1 (5 bases). V lost 5 bases and J lost 1, with 29 bases in between. This CDR3 has 20 residues. Germline lookup yields CDR1 MDHEN and CDR2 SYDVKM.

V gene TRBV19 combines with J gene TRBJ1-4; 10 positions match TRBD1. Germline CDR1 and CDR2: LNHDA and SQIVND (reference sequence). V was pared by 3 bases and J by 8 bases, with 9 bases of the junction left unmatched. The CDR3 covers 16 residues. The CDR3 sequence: CASSIGFGQGEEKLFF. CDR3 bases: TGTGCCAGTAGTATTGGATTCGGACAGGGGGAAGAAAAACTGTTTTTT.

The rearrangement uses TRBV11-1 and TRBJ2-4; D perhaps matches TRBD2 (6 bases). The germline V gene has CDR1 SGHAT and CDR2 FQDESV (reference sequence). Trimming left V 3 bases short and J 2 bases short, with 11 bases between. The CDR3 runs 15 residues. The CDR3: CASSLRRGTKNIQYF. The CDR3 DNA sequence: TGTGCCAGCAGCTTGAGGCGGGGTACCAAAAACATTCAGTACTTC.

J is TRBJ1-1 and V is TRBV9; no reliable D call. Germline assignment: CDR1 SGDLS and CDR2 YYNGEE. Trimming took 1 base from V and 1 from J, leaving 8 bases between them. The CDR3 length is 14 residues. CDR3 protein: CASSVTAGNTEAFF. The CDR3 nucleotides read TGTGCCAGCAGCGTAACTGCCGGGAACACTGAAGCTTTCTTT.

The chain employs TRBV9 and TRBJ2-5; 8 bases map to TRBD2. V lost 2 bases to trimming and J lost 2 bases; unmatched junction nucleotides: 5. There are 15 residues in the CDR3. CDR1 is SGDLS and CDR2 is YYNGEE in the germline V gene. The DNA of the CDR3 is TGTGCCAGCAGCGTGGGCGGGGGGTCGCAAGAGACCCAGTACTTC. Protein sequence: CASSVGGGSQETQYF.

CDR3 sequence: CASSKGGQYQETQYF. The CDR3 DNA is TGTGCCAGTAGTAAAGGGGGACAGTACCAAGAGACCCAGTACTTC. This sequence joins TRBV19 and TRBJ2-5, with TRBD1 identical over 7 bases. V lost 4 bases, J lost 0 bases, and 5 bases stayed unmatched. The CDR3 runs to 15 residues. Germline assignment: CDR1 LNHDA and CDR2 SQIVND (reference sequence).

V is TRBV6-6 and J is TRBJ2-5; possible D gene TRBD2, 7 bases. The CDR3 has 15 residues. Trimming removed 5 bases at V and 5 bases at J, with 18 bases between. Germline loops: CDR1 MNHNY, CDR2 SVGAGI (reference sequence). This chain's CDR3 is CASSPISGGGETQYF. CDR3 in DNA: TGTGCCAGCAGTCCCATTTCGGGGGGCGGGGAGACCCAGTACTTC.

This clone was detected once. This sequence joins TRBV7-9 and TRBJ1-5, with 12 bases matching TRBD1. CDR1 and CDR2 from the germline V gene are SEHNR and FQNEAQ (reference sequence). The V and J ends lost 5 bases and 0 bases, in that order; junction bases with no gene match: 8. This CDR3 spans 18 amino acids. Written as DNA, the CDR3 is TGTGCCAGCAGCCCGGGACAGGGGGCCTTGTATAGCAATCAGCCCCAGCATTTT. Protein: CASSPGQGALYSNQPQHF.

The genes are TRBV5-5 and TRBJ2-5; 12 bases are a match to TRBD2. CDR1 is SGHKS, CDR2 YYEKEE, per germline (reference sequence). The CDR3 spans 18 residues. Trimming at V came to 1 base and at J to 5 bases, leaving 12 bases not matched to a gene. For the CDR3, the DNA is TGTGCCAGCAGCTTGTTGGGCCTAGCGGGGGGGCGAGATGAGACCCAGTACTTC. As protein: CASSLLGLAGGRDETQYF.

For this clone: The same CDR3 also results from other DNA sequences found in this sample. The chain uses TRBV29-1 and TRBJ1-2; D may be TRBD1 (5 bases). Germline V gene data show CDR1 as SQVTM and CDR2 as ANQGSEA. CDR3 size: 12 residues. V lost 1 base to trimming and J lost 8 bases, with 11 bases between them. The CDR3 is CSVEGQGGGYTF. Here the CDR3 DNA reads TGCAGCGTTGAAGGTCAGGGAGGGGGCTACACCTTC.

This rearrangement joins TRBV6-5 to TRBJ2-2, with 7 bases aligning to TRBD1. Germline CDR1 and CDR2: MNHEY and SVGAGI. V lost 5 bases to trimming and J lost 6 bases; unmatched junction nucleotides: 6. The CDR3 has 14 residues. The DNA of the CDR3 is TGTGCCAGCAGTCACGACAGGGCGGCCGGGGAGCTGTTTTTT. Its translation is CASSHDRAAGELFF.

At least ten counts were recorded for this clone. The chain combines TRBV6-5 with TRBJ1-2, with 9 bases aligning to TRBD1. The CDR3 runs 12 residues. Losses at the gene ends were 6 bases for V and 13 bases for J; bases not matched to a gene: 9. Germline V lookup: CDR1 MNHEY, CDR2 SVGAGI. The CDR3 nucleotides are TGTGCCAGCAGGGGGACAGGGCGCCTATCCACCTTC. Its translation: CASRGTGRLSTF.

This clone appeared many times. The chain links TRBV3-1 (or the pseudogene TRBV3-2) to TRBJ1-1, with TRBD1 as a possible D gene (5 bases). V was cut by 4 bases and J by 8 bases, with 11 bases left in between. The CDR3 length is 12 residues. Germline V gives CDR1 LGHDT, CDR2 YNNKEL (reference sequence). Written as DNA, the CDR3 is TGTGCCAGCAGCCTAGGGGAATTAGAAGCTTTCTTT. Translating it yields CASSLGELEAFF.

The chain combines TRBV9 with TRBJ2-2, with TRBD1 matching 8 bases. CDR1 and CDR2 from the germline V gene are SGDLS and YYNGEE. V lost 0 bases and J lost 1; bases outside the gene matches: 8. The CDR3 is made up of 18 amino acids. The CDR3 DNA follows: TGTGCCAGCAGCGTAGTTGGACAGGGCCGGGGGAACACCGGGGAGCTGTTTTTT. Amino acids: CASSVVGQGRGNTGELFF.

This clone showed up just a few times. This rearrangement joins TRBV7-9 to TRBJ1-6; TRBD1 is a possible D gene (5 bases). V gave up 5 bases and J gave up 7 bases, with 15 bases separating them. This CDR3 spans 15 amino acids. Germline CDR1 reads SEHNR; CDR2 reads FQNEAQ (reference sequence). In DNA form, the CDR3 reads TGTGCCAGCAGCCCCCGGGACTTGGGGAATTCACCCCTCCACTTT. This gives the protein CASSPRDLGNSPLHF.

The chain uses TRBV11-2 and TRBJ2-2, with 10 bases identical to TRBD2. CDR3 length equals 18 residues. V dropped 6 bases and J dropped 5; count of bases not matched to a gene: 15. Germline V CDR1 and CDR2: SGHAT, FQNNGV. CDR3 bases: TGTGCCAGCAGAAGATTAAAAACAGCGGGGGGGCGGACCGGGGAGCTGTTTTTT. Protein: CASRRLKTAGGRTGELFF.

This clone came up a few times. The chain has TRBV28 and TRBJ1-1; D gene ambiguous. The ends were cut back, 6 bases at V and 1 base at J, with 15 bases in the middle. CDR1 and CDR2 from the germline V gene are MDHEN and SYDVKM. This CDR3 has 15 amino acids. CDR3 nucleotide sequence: TGTGCCAGCAGGGAGACCGGACGGGAGAACACTGAAGCTTTCTTT. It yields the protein CASRETGRENTEAFF.

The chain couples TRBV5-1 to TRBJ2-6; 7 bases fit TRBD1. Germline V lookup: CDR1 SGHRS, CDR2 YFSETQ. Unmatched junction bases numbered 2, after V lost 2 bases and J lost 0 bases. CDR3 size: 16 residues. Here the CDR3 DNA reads TGCGCCAGCAGCTTAACAGGGGCCTCTGGGGCCAACGTCCTGACTTTC. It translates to CASSLTGASGANVLTF.

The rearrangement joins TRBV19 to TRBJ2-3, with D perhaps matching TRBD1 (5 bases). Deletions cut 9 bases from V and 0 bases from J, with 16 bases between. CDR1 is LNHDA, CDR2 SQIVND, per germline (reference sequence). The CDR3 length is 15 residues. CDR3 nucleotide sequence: TGTGCCAGCAGGGCTCAGGGAACTAGCACAGATACGCAGTATTTT. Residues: CASRAQGTSTDTQYF.

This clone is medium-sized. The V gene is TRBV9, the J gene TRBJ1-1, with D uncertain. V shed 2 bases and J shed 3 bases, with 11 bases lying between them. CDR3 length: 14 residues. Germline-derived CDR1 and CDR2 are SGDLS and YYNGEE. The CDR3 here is CASSVGVEHTEAFF. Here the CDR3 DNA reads TGTGCCAGCAGCGTTGGAGTTGAGCACACTGAAGCTTTCTTT.

Here the CDR3 reads CASSQIRDSSYEQYF. The DNA for the CDR3 is TGCGCCAGCAGCCAAATTCGGGACAGTTCCTACGAGCAGTACTTC. The chain links TRBV4-1 to TRBJ2-7; 7 bases are a match to TRBD1. Germline lookup yields CDR1 MGHRA and CDR2 YSYEKL. CDR3 length: 15 amino acids. The V segment lost 2 bases and the J segment 1 base; nucleotides outside the gene matches: 5.

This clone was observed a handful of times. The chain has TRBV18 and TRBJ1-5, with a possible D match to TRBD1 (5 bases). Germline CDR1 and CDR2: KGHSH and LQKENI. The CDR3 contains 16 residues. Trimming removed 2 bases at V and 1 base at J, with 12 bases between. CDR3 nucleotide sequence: TGTGCCAGCTCACCAGGGGCGGGGGTCAGCAATCAGCCCCAGCATTTT. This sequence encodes CASSPGAGVSNQPQHF.

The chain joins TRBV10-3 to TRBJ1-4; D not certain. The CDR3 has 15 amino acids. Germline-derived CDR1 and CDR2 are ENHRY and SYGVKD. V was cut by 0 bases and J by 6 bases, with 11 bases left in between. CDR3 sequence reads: CAISESGAGYEKLFF. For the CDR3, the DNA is TGTGCCATCAGTGAGTCGGGAGCGGGTTATGAAAAACTGTTTTTT.

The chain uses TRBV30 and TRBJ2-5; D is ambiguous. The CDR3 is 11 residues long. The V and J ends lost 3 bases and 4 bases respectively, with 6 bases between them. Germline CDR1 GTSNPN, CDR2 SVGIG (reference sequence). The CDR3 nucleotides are TGTGCCTGGAGGACGGGAGAGACCCAGTACTTC. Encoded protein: CAWRTGETQYF. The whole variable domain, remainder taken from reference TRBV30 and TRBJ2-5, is SQTIHQWPATLVQPVGSPLSLECTVEGTSNPNLYWYRQAAGRGLQLLFYSVGIGQISSEVPQNLSASRPQDRQFILSSKKLLLSDSGFYLCAWRTGETQYFGPGTRLLVL.